The source of this TCR beta chain is a study of blood T cell repertoires in COVID-19. The wider study: Collection of acute and convalescent COVID-19 samples took place in the United States, Italy and Spain. Sample material is recorded as cDNA or gDNA derived from T cells, B-cell-depleted T cells, or PBMCs.

Original analysis: Amplification from reference gene primers served as the basis for estimated nucleated cell counts. Sequencing was performed with immunoSEQ multiplex PCR; in TCRdb, only in-frame clones are kept and a portion is missing. That table supplies the V and J calls and clone size; D and trimming were determined from the DNA. The table shows about 330,000 clones, with approximately 88% occurring only once. This CDR3 is 15 amino acids long. The V end was cut by 4 bases, the J end by 6 bases, with 19 bases between. Germline lookup yields CDR1 SGHNT and CDR2 YYREEE (reference sequence). The sample comprised peripheral blood. The receptor comes from a man under 40 with COVID-19, enrolled during active disease. This chain links TRBV5-4 with TRBJ1-2, with D perhaps TRBD1 (6 bases). The CDR3, as DNA: TGTGCCAGCAGCCCCCGGGGGGGGCCTTTCCATGGCTACACCTTC. As protein: CASSPRGGPFHGYTF.